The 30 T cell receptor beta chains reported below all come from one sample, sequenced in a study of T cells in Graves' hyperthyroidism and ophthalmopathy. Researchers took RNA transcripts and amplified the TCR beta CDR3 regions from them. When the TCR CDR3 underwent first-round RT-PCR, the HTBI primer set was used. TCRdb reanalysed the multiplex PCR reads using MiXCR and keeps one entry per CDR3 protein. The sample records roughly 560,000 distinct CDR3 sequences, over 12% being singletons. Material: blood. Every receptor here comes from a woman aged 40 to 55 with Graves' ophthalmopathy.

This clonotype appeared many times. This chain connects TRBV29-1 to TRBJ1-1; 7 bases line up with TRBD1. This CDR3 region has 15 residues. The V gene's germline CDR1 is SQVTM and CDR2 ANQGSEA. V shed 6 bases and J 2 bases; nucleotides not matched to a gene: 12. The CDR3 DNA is TGCAGCGTCGAATCCTTCGACAGGGTAAACACTGAAGCTTTCTTT. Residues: CSVESFDRVNTEAFF.

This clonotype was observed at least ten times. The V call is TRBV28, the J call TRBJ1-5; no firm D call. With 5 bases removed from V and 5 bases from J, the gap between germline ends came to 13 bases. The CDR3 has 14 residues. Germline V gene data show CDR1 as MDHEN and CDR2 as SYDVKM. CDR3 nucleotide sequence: TGTGCCAGCAGTCTGGGCCTTCCTTATCAGCCCCAGCATTTT. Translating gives CASSLGLPYQPQHF. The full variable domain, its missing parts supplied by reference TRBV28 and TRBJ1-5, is DVKVTQSSRYLVKRTGEKVFLECVQDMDHENMFWYRQDPGLGLRLIYFSYDVKMKEKGDIPEGYSVSREKKERFSLILESASTNQTSMYLCASSLGLPYQPQHFGDGTRLSIL.

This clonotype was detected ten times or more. In DNA, the CDR3 is TGTGCCAGCAGCCAAGAGACACAAGAGACCCAGTACTTC. Protein: CASSQETQETQYF. The V call is TRBV14, the J call TRBJ2-5; D remains unclear. In germline, CDR1 is SGHDN, CDR2 FVKESK. The CDR3 length is 13 residues. V lost 0 bases, J lost 2 bases, and 4 bases lay in between. Full variable domain (outside the CDR3, taken from reference TRBV14 and TRBJ2-5): EAGVTQFPSHSVIEKGQTVTLRCDPISGHDNLYWYRRVMGKEIKFLLHFVKESKQDESGMPNNRFLAERTGGTYSTLKVQPAELEDSGVYFCASSQETQETQYFGPGTRLLVL.

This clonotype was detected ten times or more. The CDR3 loop reads CASSLATGTSEAFF. CDR3 coding DNA: TGTGCCAGCAGCTTAGCGACAGGCACCTCTGAAGCTTTCTTT. This sequence joins TRBV7-9 and TRBJ1-1, with D tentatively TRBD1 (6 bases). Germline values: CDR1 SEHNR, CDR2 FQNEAQ (reference sequence). The CDR3 is 14 amino acids. V lost 0 bases and J lost 6, with 11 bases in between.

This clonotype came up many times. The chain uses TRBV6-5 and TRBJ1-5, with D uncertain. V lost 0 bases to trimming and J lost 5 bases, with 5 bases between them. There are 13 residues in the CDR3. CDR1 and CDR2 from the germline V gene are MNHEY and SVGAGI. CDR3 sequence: CASSYSTYQPQHF. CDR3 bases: TGTGCCAGCAGTTACTCTACCTATCAGCCCCAGCATTTT.

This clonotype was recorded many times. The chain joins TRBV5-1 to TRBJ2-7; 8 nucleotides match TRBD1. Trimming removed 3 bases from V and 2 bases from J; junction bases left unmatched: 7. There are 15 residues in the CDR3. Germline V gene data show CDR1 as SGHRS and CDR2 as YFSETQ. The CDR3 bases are TGCGCCAGCAGCTCCGGACAGGGAGGTCCCTACGAGCAGTACTTC. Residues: CASSSGQGGPYEQYF. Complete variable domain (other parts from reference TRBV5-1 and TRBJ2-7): KAGVTQTPRYLIKTRGQQVTLSCSPISGHRSVSWYQQTPGQGLQFLFEYFSETQRNKGNFPGRFSGRQFSNSRSEMNVSTLELGDSALYLCASSSGQGGPYEQYFGPGTRLTVT.

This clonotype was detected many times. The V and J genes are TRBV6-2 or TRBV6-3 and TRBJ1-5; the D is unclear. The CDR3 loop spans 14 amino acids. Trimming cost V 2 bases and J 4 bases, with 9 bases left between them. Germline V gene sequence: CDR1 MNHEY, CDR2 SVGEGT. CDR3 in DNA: TGTGCCAGCAGTTACGCGACGGGGAATCAGCCCCAGCATTTT. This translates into CASSYATGNQPQHF.

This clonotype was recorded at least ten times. The CDR3 sequence is CASSLENYQPQHF. The CDR3 region has the DNA TGTGCCAGCAGTTTGGAGAACTATCAGCCCCAGCATTTT. This rearrangement joins TRBV12-3 or TRBV12-4 to TRBJ1-5; the D is unclear. The CDR3 loop spans 13 amino acids. Between the trimmed V and J ends, which lost 3 bases and 5 bases, there was a span of 8 bases.

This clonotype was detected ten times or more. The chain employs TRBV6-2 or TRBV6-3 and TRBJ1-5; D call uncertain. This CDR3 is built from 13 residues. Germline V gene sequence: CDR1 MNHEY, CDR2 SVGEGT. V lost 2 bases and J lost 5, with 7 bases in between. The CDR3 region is CASSYERDQPQHF. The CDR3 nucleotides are TGTGCCAGCAGTTACGAGAGGGATCAGCCCCAGCATTTT.

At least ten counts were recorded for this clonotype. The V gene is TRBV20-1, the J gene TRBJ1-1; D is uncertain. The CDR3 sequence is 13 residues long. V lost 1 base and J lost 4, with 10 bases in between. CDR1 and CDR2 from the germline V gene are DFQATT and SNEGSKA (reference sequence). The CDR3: CSARADAATEAFF. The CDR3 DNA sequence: TGCAGTGCTAGAGCCGACGCGGCCACTGAAGCTTTCTTT.

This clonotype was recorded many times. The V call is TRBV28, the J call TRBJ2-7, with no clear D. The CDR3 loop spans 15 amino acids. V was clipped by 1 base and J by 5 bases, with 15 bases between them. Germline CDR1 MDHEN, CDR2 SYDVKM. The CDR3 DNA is TGTGCCAGCAGTTTATCACTCACCTATCCTGACGAGCAGTACTTC. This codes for CASSLSLTYPDEQYF.

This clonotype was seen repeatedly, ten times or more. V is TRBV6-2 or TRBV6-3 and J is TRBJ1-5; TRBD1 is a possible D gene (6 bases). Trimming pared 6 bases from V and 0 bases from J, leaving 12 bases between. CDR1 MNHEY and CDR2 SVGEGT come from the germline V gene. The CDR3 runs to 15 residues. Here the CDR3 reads CASSRGQYSNQPQHF. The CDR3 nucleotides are TGTGCCAGCAGCCGGGGACAATATAGCAATCAGCCCCAGCATTTT.

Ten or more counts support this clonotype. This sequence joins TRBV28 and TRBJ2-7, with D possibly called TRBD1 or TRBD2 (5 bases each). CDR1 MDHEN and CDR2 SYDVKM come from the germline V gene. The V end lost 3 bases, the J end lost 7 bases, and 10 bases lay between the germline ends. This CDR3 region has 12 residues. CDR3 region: CASSFGAREQYF. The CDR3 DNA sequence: TGTGCCAGCAGTTTCGGGGCGCGGGAGCAGTACTTC.

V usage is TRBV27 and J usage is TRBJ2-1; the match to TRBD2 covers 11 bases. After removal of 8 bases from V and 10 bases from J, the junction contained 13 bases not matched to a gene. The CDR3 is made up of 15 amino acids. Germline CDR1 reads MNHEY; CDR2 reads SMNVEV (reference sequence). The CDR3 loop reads CASADLAGGVGEQFF. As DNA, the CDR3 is TGTGCCAGCGCGGACCTAGCGGGAGGAGTCGGAGAGCAGTTCTTC.

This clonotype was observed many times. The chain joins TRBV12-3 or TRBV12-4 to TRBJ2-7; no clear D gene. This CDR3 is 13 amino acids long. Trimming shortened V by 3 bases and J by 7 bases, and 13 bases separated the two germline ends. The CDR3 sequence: CASSLGPRWEQYF. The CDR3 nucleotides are TGTGCCAGCAGTTTGGGCCCCAGGTGGGAGCAGTACTTC.

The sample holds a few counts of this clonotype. The CDR3 nucleotides read TGTGCCTGGACCCGGGACGGCCGCTATGGCTACACCTTC. It translates to CAWTRDGRYGYTF. The chain links TRBV30 to TRBJ1-2; maybe TRBD1 (5 bases). Between the trimmed V and J ends, which lost 4 bases and 4 bases, there was a span of 13 bases. The CDR3 consists of 13 residues. CDR1 GTSNPN and CDR2 SVGIG come from the germline V gene (reference sequence).

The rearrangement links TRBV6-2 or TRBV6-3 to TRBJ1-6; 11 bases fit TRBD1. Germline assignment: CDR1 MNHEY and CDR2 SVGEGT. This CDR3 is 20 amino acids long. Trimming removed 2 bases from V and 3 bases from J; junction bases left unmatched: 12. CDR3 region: CASSYGDSGQGANYNSPLHF. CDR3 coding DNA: TGTGCCAGCAGTTACGGGGATTCAGGACAGGGGGCGAACTATAATTCACCCCTCCACTTT.

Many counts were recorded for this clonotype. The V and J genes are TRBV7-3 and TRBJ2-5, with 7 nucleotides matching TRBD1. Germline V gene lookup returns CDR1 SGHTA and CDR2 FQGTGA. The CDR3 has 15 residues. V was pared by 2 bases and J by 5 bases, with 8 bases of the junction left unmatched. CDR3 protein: CASSLGFPGQETQYF. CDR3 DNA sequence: TGTGCCAGCAGCTTAGGGTTCCCGGGACAGGAGACCCAGTACTTC. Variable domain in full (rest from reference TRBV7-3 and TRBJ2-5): GAGVSQTPSNKVTEKGKYVELRCDPISGHTALYWYRQSLGQGPEFLIYFQGTGAADDSGLPNDRFFAVRPEGSVSTLKIQRTERGDSAVYLCASSLGFPGQETQYFGPGTRLLVL.

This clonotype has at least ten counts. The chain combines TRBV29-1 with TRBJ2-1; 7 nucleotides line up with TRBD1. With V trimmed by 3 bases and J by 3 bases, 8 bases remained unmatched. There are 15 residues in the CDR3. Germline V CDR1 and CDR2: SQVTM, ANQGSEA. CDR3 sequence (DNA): TGCAGCGTTGAGACCCAGGGGGTTTACTACAATGAGCAGTTCTTC. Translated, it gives CSVETQGVYYNEQFF.

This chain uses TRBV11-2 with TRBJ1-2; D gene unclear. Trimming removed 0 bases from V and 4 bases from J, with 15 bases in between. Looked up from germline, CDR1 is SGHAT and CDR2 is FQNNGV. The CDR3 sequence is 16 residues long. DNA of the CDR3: TGTGCCAGCAGCTTAGAGGTCGCGGGTTATCCCTATGGCTACACCTTC. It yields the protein CASSLEVAGYPYGYTF. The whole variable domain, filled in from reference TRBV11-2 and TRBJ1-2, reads EAGVAQSPRYKIIEKRQSVAFWCNPISGHATLYWYQQILGQGPKLLIQFQNNGVVDDSQLPKDRFSAERLKGVDSTLKIQPAKLEDSAVYLCASSLEVAGYPYGYTFGSGTRLTVV.

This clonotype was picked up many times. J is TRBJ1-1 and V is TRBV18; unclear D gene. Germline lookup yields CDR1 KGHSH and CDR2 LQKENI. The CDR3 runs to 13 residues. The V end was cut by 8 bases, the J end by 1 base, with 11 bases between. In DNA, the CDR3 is TGTGCCAGCAGCCCCGGACGGAACACTGAAGCTTTCTTT. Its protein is CASSPGRNTEAFF.

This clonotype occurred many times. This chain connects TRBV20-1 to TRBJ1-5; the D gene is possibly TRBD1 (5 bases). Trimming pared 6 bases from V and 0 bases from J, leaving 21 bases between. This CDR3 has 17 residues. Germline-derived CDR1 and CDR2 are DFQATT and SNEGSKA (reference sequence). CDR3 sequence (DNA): TGCAGTGCCCTGAGGGCAGGCGGGACTAGTAGCAATCAGCCCCAGCATTTT. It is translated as CSALRAGGTSSNQPQHF.

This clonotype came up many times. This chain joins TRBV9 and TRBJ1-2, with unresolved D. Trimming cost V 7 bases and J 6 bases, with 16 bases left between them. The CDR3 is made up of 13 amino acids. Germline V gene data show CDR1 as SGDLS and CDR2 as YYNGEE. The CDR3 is CASGSEGSDGYTF. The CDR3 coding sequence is TGTGCCAGCGGGAGTGAGGGATCTGATGGCTACACCTTC.

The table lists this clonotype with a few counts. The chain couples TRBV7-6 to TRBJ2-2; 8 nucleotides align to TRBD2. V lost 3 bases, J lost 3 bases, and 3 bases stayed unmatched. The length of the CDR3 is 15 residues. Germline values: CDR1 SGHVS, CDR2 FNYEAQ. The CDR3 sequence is CASSFLAGHTGELFF. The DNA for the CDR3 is TGTGCCAGCAGCTTTCTAGCGGGCCACACCGGGGAGCTGTTTTTT.

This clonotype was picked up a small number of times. In nucleotides, the CDR3 is TGTGCCAGCAGCTCCGGACAGGTGACCACTGAAGCTTTCTTT. Its protein is CASSSGQVTTEAFF. V is TRBV5-5 and J is TRBJ1-1; 7 bases map to TRBD1. Unmatched junction bases numbered 6, after V lost 3 bases and J lost 4 bases. Germline CDR1 and CDR2: SGHKS and YYEKEE (reference sequence). The CDR3 has 14 amino acids.

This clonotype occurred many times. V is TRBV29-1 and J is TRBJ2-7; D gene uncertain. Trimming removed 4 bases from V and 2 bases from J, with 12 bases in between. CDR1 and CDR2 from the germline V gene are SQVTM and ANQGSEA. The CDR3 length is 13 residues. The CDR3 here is CSVVGSPPYEQYF. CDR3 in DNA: TGCAGCGTTGTTGGATCACCCCCCTACGAGCAGTACTTC.

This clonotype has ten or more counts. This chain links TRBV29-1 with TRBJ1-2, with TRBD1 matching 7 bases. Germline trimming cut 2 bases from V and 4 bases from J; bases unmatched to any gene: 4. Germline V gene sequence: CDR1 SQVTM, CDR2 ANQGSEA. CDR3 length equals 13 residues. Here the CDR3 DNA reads TGCAGCGTTGAAAGCCAGGGGGGCTATGGCTACACCTTC. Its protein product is CSVESQGGYGYTF.

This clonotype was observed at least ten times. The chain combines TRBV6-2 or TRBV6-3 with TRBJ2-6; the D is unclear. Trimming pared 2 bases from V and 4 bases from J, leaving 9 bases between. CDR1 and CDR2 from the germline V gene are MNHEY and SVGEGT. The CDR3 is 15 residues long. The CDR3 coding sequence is TGTGCCAGCAGTTACGAGTCTGTGGGGGCCAACGTCCTGACTTTC. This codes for CASSYESVGANVLTF.

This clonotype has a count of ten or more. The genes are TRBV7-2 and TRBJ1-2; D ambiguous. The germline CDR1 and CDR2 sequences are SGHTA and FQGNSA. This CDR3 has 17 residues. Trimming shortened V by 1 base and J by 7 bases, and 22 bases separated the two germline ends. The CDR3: CASSLVAKGPTRSGYTF. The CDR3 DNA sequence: TGTGCCAGCAGCTTAGTCGCTAAGGGCCCGACGCGGAGTGGCTACACCTTC. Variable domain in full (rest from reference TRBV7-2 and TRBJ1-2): GAGVSQSPSNKVTEKGKDVELRCDPISGHTALYWYRQSLGQGLEFLIYFQGNSAPDKSGLPSDRFSAERTGGSVSTLTIQRTQQEDSAVYLCASSLVAKGPTRSGYTFGSGTRLTVV.

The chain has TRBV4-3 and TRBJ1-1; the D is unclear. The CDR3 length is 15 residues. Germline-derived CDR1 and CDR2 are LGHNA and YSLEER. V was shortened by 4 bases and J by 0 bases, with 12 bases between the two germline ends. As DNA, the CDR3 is TGCGCCAGCAGCCCGGAGATATCTATGAACACTGAAGCTTTCTTT. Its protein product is CASSPEISMNTEAFF.